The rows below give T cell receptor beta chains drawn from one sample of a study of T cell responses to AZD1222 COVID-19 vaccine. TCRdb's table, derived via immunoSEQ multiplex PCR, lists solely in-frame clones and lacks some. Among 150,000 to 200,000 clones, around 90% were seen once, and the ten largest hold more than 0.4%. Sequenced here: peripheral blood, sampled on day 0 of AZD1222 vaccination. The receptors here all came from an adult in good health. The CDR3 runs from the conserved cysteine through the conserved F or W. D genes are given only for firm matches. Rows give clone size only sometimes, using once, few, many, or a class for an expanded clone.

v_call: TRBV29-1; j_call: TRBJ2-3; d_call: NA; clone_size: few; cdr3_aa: CSVDGTGTDTQYF
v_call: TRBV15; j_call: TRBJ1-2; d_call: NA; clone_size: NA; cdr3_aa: CATSRDGGKGMDGYTF
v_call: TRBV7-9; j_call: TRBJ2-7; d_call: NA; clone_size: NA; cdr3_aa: CASSLVPGPPREQYF
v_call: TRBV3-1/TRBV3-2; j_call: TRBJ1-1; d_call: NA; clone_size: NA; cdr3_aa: CASSQANSEAFF
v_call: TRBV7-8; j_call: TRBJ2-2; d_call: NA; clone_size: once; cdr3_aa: CASSLDTSTGELFF
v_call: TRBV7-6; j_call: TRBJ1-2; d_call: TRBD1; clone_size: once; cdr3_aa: CASSSMTGAYGYTF
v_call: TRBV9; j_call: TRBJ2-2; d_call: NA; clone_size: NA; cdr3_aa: CASRALGTGELFF
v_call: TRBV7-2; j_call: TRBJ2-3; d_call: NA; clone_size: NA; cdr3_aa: CASSLPPLGPDTQYF
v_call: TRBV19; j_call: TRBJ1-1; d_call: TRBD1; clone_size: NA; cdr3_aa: CASTLTGGGPEAFF
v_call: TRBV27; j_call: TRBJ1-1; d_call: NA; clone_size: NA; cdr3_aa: CASSLSDLYTEAFF
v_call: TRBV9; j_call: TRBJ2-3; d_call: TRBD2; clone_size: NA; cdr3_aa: CASSISTSGVADTQYF
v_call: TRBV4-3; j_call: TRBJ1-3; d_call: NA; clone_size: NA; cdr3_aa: CASSPDLISGNTIYF
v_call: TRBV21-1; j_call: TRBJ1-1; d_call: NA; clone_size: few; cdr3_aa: CASSGTGGEAFF
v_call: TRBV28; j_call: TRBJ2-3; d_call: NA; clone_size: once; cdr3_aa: CASSDWGPSGDTQYF
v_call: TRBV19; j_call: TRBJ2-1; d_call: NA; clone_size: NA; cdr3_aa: CASSMAPGEQFF
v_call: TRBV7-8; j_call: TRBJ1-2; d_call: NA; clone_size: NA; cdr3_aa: CASTPRGEAFGYTF
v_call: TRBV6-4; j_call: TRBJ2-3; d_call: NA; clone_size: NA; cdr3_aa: CASSDGDNTQYF
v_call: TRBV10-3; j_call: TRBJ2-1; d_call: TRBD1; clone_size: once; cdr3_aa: CAISESTGKEFF
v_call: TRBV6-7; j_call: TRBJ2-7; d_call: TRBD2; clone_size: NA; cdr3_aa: CASWLEGTSGRPPSAYEQYF
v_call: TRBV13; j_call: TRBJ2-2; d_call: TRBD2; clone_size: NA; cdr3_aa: CASSFRTSRGTGELFF
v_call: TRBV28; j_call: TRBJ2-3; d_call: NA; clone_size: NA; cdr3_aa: CASSLLIRRPRTDTQYF
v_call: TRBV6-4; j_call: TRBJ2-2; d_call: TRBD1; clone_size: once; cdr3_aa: CASSGDRDTGELFF
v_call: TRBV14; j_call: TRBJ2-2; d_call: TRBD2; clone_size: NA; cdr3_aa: CASSLSGRITNTGELFF
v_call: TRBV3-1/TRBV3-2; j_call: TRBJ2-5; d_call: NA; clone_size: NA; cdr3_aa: CASSQDWLGSQETQYF
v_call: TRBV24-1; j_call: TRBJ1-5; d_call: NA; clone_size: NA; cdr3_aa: CATSDTGANQPQHF
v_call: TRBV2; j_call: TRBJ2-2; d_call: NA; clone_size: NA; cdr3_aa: CASRPLVNTGELFF